This T cell receptor (beta chain) originates from a study of blood T cell repertoires in COVID-19. Across the study: COVID-19 samples from acute and convalescent phases originated in the United States, Italy and Spain. From T cells, B-cell-depleted T cells, or PBMCs came the material, which was cDNA or gDNA.

Seattle cases were enrolled at active infection and followed longitudinally. Original data processing: For nucleated cells, counts were estimated from reference gene primer amplification. TCRdb's table, derived via immunoSEQ multiplex PCR, lists solely in-frame clones and lacks some. V and J calls and clone size are as listed in that table; D and trimming were resolved from the DNA. The sample consists of some 500,000 clones, 70% to 90% of them appearing once. CDR1 SGHTA and CDR2 FQGNSA come from the germline V gene. V gave up 5 bases and J gave up 0 bases, with 20 bases separating them. This CDR3 comprises 17 residues.

The specimen sequenced was peripheral blood. The chain links TRBV7-2 to TRBJ2-7; a weak D match, TRBD2 (6 bases). This sequence was found in a woman in her 50s with COVID-19, enrolled during active disease. CDR3 region: CASSTRSGSRSSYEQYF. The CDR3 DNA is TGTGCCAGCAGCACCCGCTCCGGGAGTAGAAGCTCCTACGAGCAGTACTTC.